This T cell receptor beta chain was sequenced in a study of Ad26.COV2.S vaccination and SARS-CoV-2 variants (TCRdb year 2021). General notes on the study: Vaccine-arm donors came from COV1001, a multicentre, randomized, double-blind, placebo-controlled phase I-IIa trial of Ad26.COV2.S in healthy adults. Ad26.COV2.S was administered intramuscularly at 5 x 10^10 or 1 x 10^11 viral particles, either as a single shot or as two shots given 56 days apart. TCRbeta repertoire sequencing served as the tool for gauging how specific and how broad the SARS-CoV-2-reactive T cell receptors were following Ad26.COV2.S vaccination. A total of about 30 samples were included in the TCR-sequenced set, comprising around 19 Ad26.COV2.S vaccine recipients, 5 placebo recipients and 8 SARS-CoV-2 convalescent individuals. Trial participants were randomized into five groups of five: low-dose or high-dose Ad26.COV2.S given once or twice, or placebo on both occasions. Investigators remained blinded to trial group allocation during experiments and outcome assessment.

The treatment or condition label, as the study defines it: around 19 received Ad26.COV2.S at low or high dose, single or two shots; a few received placebo; per-sample allocation not given. Repertoires of vaccine and placebo recipients were sequenced from samples collected on day 63 after the first injection. Between 29 July and 7 August 2020, Cohort 1b enrolled 25 adults aged 18-55 years at one site in Boston, USA. Ad26.COV2.S was a replication-incompetent adenovirus type 26 vector expressing a prefusion-stabilized SARS-CoV-2 spike protein from the original Wuhan strain. The immunoSEQ Assay was used to sequence TCRbeta CDR3 regions. After extraction, genomic DNA underwent amplification by bias-controlled multiplex PCR, followed by high-throughput sequencing. Concerning the study's data processing: To quantify the absolute abundance of each unique TCRbeta CDR3 region, sequences were collapsed and filtered. T cell fraction was estimated by normalizing TCRbeta template counts to usable DNA, with usable DNA measured through amplification of reference genes found in all nucleated cells. Repertoire TCRs were annotated as SARS-CoV-2-specific when V gene, CDR3 amino acid sequence and J gene were exactly matched to a known reactive TCR set. The reference SARS-CoV-2 TCR set came from MIRA and was filtered for enrichment in COVID-19-positive ImmuneCODE repertoires, removing public or cross-reactive TCRs. Based on the MIRA antigens, annotated TCRs were further analysed at the level of specific ORF or position within ORF. Breadth was defined as the number of annotated unique rearrangements divided by the total number of unique productive rearrangements, and depth was defined as the summed frequency of the annotated unique rearrangements. TCR breadth was compared between groups using two-sided Wilcoxon rank-sum tests. TCRdb's version of the immuneACCESS table is confined to in-frame rearrangements and falls short of the full clone set. An unresolved V gene accounts for under half of the shortfall where checked; the remainder is of unknown origin. V, J and clone size are taken as reported in that table, and D and trimming were inferred from the DNA itself. The sample table holds about 350,000 clones, of which 85% were seen once. 3% to 4% of the sample rests with the top ten.

Concerning this clone itself: What this receptor recognizes is not known. No base quality information exists; no much larger clone differs at one position.

In the germline V gene (reference sequence), CDR1 corresponds to GTSNPN and CDR2 to SVGIG. The V and J ends are trimmed by 2 bases and 3 bases, leaving 7 bases between them. Taken from cysteine to phenylalanine, the CDR3 has 12 residues. Solely the CDR3 DNA is kept, with 36 bases framed from the first base. Study-level results and caveats: Spike-specific TCR breadth was higher in Ad26.COV2.S recipients than in placebo recipients (P = 0.0014). Non-spike TCR breadth was comparable between vaccine and placebo recipients, consistent with the vaccine containing only spike. The study lacked the statistical power to compare responses across vaccine doses or regimens. Substantial breadth of spike-specific CD8+ and CD4+ T cell responses was reported after vaccination. The authors noted that the TCR breadth and depth analyses may have underestimated total T cell responses.

The chain was built from TRBV30 and TRBJ1-1; TRBD1 is a weak D gene call, 5 bases matching. The receptor was isolated from a person between 18 and 65 years old who received the Ad26.COV2.S COVID-19 vaccine or a placebo. This sample comprised peripheral blood, obtained in a trial of Ad26.COV2.S vaccine versus placebo. The base sequence is TGTGCCTGGAGTTACAGGTACACTGAAGCTTTCTTT. It encodes CAWSYRYTEAFF. The variable domain in full, with residues beyond the CDR3 obtained from the reference TRBV30 and TRBJ1-1 genes, is SQTIHQWPATLVQPVGSPLSLECTVEGTSNPNLYWYRQAAGRGLQLLFYSVGIGQISSEVPQNLSASRPQDRQFILSSKKLLLSDSGFYLCAWSYRYTEAFFGQGTRLTVV.